This T cell receptor beta chain was observed in a study of blood T cells in healthy people across ages. The CDR3 loop spans 14 amino acids. Germline V gene data show CDR1 as SGHTA and CDR2 as FQGNSA. Trimming removed 4 bases at V and 3 bases at J, with 12 bases between. A sample-barcoded 5' primer and a J-beta primer mix were used in a second PCR of roughly 7 to 11 cycles. TCRdb processed the 5' RACE reads anew with MiXCR; each CDR3 protein has one entry. This table holds just under 550,000 distinct CDR3 sequences, approximately 25% found once. These same records also appear under a second study, on T cells of mothers and their children.

The sequence derives from a boy younger than 18 in good health. What was sequenced was blood. V and J are TRBV7-2 and TRBJ2-5, with D perhaps TRBD2 (5 bases). In DNA, the CDR3 is TGTGCCAGCAGCTCGTCCGGGATCGAAGAGACCCAGTACTTC. This encodes CASSSSGIEETQYF.